This T cell receptor (beta chain) was observed in a study of blood T cell repertoires in COVID-19. Germline CDR1 reads LGHDT; CDR2 reads YNNKEL (reference sequence). Trimming removed 2 bases from V and 1 base from J; junction bases left unmatched: 7. This CDR3 has 18 amino acids. Only in-frame clones appear in the TCRdb table, and some are missing; sequencing was by immunoSEQ multiplex PCR. This sample has around 380,000 clones, with around 87% found just once. V and J are TRBV3-1 (or the pseudogene TRBV3-2) and TRBJ2-2; 10 positions agree with TRBD2. What was sequenced was PBMCs or T cells enriched from blood (not recorded which). The receptor comes from a man between 25 and 39 years old who had recovered from COVID-19. CDR3 loop: CASSQRLAGGLNTGELFF. The CDR3 DNA sequence: TGTGCCAGCAGCCAACGGTTAGCGGGGGGCTTGAACACCGGGGAGCTGTTTTTT.